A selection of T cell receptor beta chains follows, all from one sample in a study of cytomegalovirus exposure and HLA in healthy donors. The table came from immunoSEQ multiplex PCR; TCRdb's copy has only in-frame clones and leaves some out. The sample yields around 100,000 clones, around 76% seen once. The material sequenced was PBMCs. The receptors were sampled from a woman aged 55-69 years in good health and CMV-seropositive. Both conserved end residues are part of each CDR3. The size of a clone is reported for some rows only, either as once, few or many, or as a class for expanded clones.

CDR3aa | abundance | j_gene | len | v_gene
CASRTPGQGPQKLFF | - | TRBJ1-4 | 15 | TRBV10-2
CASSTQGGHYTEAFF | - | TRBJ1-1 | 15 | TRBV7-2
CASSLPPAGGGEQYF | - | TRBJ2-7 | 15 | TRBV7-3
CASSLYPPGTSGGTYEQYF | - | TRBJ2-7 | 19 | TRBV7-6
CASSYQTSGTYTDTQYF | - | TRBJ2-3 | 17 | TRBV27
CASSRSGSGNEQYF | - | TRBJ2-7 | 14 | TRBV2
CASSTRGAGSGSYEQYF | - | TRBJ2-7 | 17 | TRBV5-6
CASSLGTTGGASYEQYF | once | TRBJ2-7 | 17 | TRBV5-1
CATSGLTATTNEKLFF | - | TRBJ1-4 | 16 | TRBV15
CSVLPTGSNLNTEAFF | - | TRBJ1-1 | 16 | TRBV29-1
CASSPDGFRRGYTF | - | TRBJ1-2 | 14 | TRBV10-2
CAIRPGQDYGYTF | - | TRBJ1-2 | 13 | TRBV10-3